This T cell receptor beta chain was obtained from a study of T cells after yellow fever vaccination. The germline gives CDR1 MNHEY, CDR2 SVGAGI. The trim removed 2 bases at V and 6 bases at J, leaving 9 bases unmatched. The CDR3 has 15 amino acids. A single record per CDR3 protein comes from TCRdb applying MiXCR to the 5' RACE reads. The repertoire holds hundreds of thousands of distinct CDR3 sequences, with roughly 4% as singletons. This clonotype was seen repeatedly, ten times or more. This material consisted of PBMCs, taken on the day of the yellow fever booster vaccination. The sequence was collected from a man aged 18 to 30 who received the YFV17D yellow fever vaccine. The genes are TRBV6-5 and TRBJ1-2; the match to TRBD1 covers 7 bases. In nucleotides, the CDR3 is TGTGCCAGCAGTTACAGTCCAGGGGGAATTAATGGCTACACCTTC. Protein sequence: CASSYSPGGINGYTF.